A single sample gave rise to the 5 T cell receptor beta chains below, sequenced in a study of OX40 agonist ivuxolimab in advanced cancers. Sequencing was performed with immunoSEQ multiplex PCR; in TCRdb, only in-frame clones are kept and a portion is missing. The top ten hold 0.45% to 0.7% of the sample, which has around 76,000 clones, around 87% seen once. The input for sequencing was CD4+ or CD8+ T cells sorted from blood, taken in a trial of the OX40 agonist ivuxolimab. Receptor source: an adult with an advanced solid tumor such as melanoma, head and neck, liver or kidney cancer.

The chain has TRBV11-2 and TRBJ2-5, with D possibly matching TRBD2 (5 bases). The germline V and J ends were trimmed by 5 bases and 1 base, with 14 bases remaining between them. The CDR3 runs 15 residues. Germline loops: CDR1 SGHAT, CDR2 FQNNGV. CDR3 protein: CASSRRTILQETQYF. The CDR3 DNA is TGTGCCAGCAGCCGGAGGACCATTCTCCAAGAGACCCAGTACTTC.

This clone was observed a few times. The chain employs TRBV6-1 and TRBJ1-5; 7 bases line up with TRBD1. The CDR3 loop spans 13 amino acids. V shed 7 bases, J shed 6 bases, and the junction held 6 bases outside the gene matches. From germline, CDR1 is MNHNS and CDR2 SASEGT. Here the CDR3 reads CASMAGGSQPQHF. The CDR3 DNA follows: TGTGCCAGCATGGCAGGGGGGAGTCAGCCCCAGCATTTT.

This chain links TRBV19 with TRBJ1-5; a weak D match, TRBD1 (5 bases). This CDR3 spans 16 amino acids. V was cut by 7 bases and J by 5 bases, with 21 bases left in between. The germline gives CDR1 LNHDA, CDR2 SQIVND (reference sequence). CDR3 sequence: CASTKGGRVGYQPQHF. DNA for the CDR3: TGTGCCAGTACCAAAGGCGGCAGGGTTGGTTATCAGCCCCAGCATTTT.

The CDR3 coding sequence is TGTGCCAGCACCACCCGAGATGACGAAAAACTGTTTTTT. The encoded protein is CASTTRDDEKLFF. V is TRBV18 and J is TRBJ1-4; D gene ambiguous. The V gene's germline CDR1 is KGHSH and CDR2 LQKENI. V was pared by 8 bases and J by 8 bases, with 15 bases between. There are 13 residues in the CDR3.

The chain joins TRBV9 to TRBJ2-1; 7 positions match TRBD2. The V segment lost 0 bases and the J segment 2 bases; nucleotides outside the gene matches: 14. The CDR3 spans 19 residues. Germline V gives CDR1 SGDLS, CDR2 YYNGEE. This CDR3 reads CASSVVWPPVGGAYNEQFF. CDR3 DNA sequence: TGTGCCAGCAGCGTAGTTTGGCCCCCCGTTGGGGGGGCCTACAATGAGCAGTTCTTC.